The entry below gives a single T cell receptor (beta chain) sequence along with its context. This entry belongs to a study of T cell changes during pregnancy in multiple sclerosis. This table comes from immunoSEQ multiplex PCR, and its TCRdb copy is limited to in-frame clones, with some not included. Of about 79,000 clones in the sample, around nine tenths were seen once. This CDR3 contains 15 residues. The germline V and J ends were trimmed by 0 bases and 6 bases, with 16 bases remaining between them. Germline V lookup: CDR1 SGHRS, CDR2 YFSETQ. The V call is TRBV5-1, the J call TRBJ2-7; D remains unclear. Sample: CD4+ T cells from peripheral blood mononuclear cells, taken in the second trimester of pregnancy. The sequence derives from a female donor with multiple sclerosis, enrolled in a pregnancy study. The CDR3 DNA sequence: TGCGCCAGCAGCTTGGGGCCAGGCGAACCCCGCGAGCAGTACTTC. Its protein is CASSLGPGEPREQYF.